This entry lists 25 T cell receptor beta chains sequenced from one sample in a study of T cells in Graves' hyperthyroidism and ophthalmopathy. The investigators amplified TCR beta CDR3 regions from RNA transcripts. RT-PCR in the first round (using the HTBI primer set) targeted the TCR CDR3. One entry per CDR3 protein results from TCRdb running MiXCR on the multiplex PCR reads. This sample yields approximately 410,000 distinct CDR3 sequences, of which roughly 13% are seen a single time; 5.3% belongs to the top ten. Sample: blood. These receptors came from a woman aged 18 to 35 with Graves' hyperthyroidism.

This chain links TRBV9 with TRBJ2-3; 9 positions match TRBD2. J was trimmed by 6 bases and V by 3 bases; bases with no gene match: 8. The CDR3 extends over 15 amino acids. In germline, CDR1 is SGDLS, CDR2 YYNGEE. The chain's CDR3 is CASSALAGEGDTQYF. CDR3 bases: TGTGCCAGCAGCGCCTTAGCGGGAGAGGGGGATACGCAGTATTTT. The full variable domain, its missing parts supplied by reference TRBV9 and TRBJ2-3, is DSGVTQTPKHLITATGQRVTLRCSPRSGDLSVYWYQQSLDQGLQFLIQYYNGEERAKGNILERFSAQQFPDLHSELNLSSLELGDSALYFCASSALAGEGDTQYFGPGTRLTVL.

V gene TRBV6-1 combines with J gene TRBJ2-6; 8 bases agree with TRBD1. This CDR3 has 19 amino acids. From germline, CDR1 is MNHNS and CDR2 SASEGT. V dropped 5 bases and J dropped 0; count of bases not matched to a gene: 12. CDR3 sequence: CASSPSPQGVSSGANVLTF. DNA for the CDR3: TGTGCCAGCAGTCCAAGCCCACAGGGGGTTAGCTCTGGGGCCAACGTCCTGACTTTC.

This sequence joins TRBV29-1 and TRBJ1-2; TRBD1 is a possible D gene (6 bases). This CDR3 is 13 amino acids long. Trimming shortened V by 3 bases and J by 0 bases, and 8 bases separated the two germline ends. Looked up from germline, CDR1 is SQVTM and CDR2 is ANQGSEA. CDR3 DNA: TGCAGCGTTGACGGACAGTCTAACTATGGCTACACCTTC. This translates into CSVDGQSNYGYTF.

Only a few counts were recorded for this clonotype. The chain carries TRBV7-2 and TRBJ2-1; unclear D gene. The ends were cut back, 1 base at V and 6 bases at J, with 10 bases in the middle. The CDR3 is 14 amino acids. Looked up from germline, CDR1 is SGHTA and CDR2 is FQGNSA. CDR3 sequence reads: CASSLEVDTNEQFF. The CDR3 coding sequence is TGTGCCAGCAGCTTAGAGGTCGACACCAATGAGCAGTTCTTC.

The genes are TRBV29-1 and TRBJ2-3, with 11 bases lining up with TRBD2. Germline V gene lookup returns CDR1 SQVTM and CDR2 ANQGSEA. This CDR3 spans 14 amino acids. The V gene end was trimmed by 5 bases and the J gene end by 3 bases; junction bases not matched to a gene: 4. This CDR3 reads CSVRTSGLTDTQYF. In nucleotides, the CDR3 is TGCAGCGTTCGGACTAGCGGGTTGACAGATACGCAGTATTTT.

This clonotype was seen at least ten times. The V gene is TRBV24-1, the J gene TRBJ2-3; TRBD2 agrees at 11 bases. This CDR3 contains 14 residues. Germline V CDR1 and CDR2: KGHDR, SFDVKD. V gave up 9 bases and J gave up 11 bases; unmatched junction bases: 12. CDR3 region: CATPGLAGPMGQYF. The CDR3 nucleotides read TGTGCCACCCCAGGACTAGCGGGCCCAATGGGGCAGTATTTT.

This clonotype was found a few times. J is TRBJ2-5 and V is TRBV5-1; TRBD2 might be the D (6 bases). CDR1 is SGHRS and CDR2 is YFSETQ in the germline V gene. The germline V and J ends were trimmed by 0 bases and 5 bases, with 11 bases remaining between them. The CDR3 runs to 14 residues. CDR3 nucleotide sequence: TGCGCCAGCAGCTTGGCCTCGGGGGAGGAGACCCAGTACTTC. It encodes CASSLASGEETQYF. Complete variable domain (other parts from reference TRBV5-1 and TRBJ2-5): KAGVTQTPRYLIKTRGQQVTLSCSPISGHRSVSWYQQTPGQGLQFLFEYFSETQRNKGNFPGRFSGRQFSNSRSEMNVSTLELGDSALYLCASSLASGEETQYFGPGTRLLVL.

This clonotype was recorded many times. V usage is TRBV10-3 and J usage is TRBJ1-2; 9 bases are a match to TRBD1. CDR1 and CDR2 from the germline V gene are ENHRY and SYGVKD. The CDR3 loop spans 12 amino acids. V lost 6 bases, J lost 4 bases, and 0 bases stayed unmatched. The CDR3 DNA reads TGTGCCATCAGGGGACAGGGCTATGGCTACACCTTC. Amino acid sequence: CAIRGQGYGYTF.

The chain couples TRBV24-1 to TRBJ2-3; D might be TRBD1 (6 bases). The germline gives CDR1 KGHDR, CDR2 SFDVKD. CDR3 length equals 13 residues. Between the trimmed V and J ends, which lost 5 bases and 4 bases, there was a span of 9 bases. CDR3 coding DNA: TGTGCCACCAGTGTACAGGGCGCAGATACGCAGTATTTT. Encoded protein: CATSVQGADTQYF.

This clonotype was counted a few times. The V and J genes are TRBV6-2 or TRBV6-3 and TRBJ1-1; 12 bases are shared with TRBD1. Germline V CDR1 and CDR2: MNHEY, SVGEGT. The CDR3 has 15 amino acids. The V and J ends lost 8 bases and 7 bases, in that order; junction bases with no gene match: 11. The CDR3: CASVSGTGGNVEAFF. The CDR3 DNA is TGTGCCAGCGTGTCCGGGACAGGGGGCAATGTTGAAGCTTTCTTT.

This clonotype was recorded many times. The chain joins TRBV18 to TRBJ1-1; D remains ambiguous. CDR1 and CDR2 from the germline V gene are KGHSH and LQKENI. The CDR3 runs 14 residues. The V end lost 4 bases, the J end lost 1 base, and 10 bases lay between the germline ends. The CDR3 loop is CASSQSTANTEAFF. The DNA for the CDR3 is TGTGCCAGCTCACAGTCGACGGCGAACACTGAAGCTTTCTTT.

This clonotype has a count of ten or more. The V gene is TRBV6-6, the J gene TRBJ1-1; D possibly corresponds to TRBD1 (5 bases). Between the trimmed V and J ends, which lost 4 bases and 0 bases, there was a span of 9 bases. The V gene's germline CDR1 is MNHNY and CDR2 SVGAGI (reference sequence). This CDR3 contains 14 residues. CDR3 sequence: CASSSGPMNTEAFF. The CDR3 coding sequence is TGTGCCAGCAGTTCGGGACCTATGAACACTGAAGCTTTCTTT.

A few counts support this clonotype. J is TRBJ2-7 and V is TRBV19; no firm D call. This CDR3 is 12 amino acids long. CDR1 LNHDA and CDR2 SQIVND come from the germline V gene (reference sequence). V was pared by 8 bases and J by 6 bases, with 14 bases between. DNA for the CDR3: TGTGCCAGTGGCCCTCGAGCAGCCGAGCAGTACTTC. It is translated as CASGPRAAEQYF.

This clonotype was picked up many times. J is TRBJ1-1 and V is TRBV6-1; no definite D call. The CDR3 has 14 amino acids. V lost 0 bases and J lost 3, with 8 bases in between. Germline V CDR1 and CDR2: MNHNS, SASEGT. The CDR3 nucleotides read TGTGCCAGCAGTGAAGCGGGGTTCGACACTGAAGCTTTCTTT. Translating it yields CASSEAGFDTEAFF.

This clonotype was recorded a few times. The chain recombines TRBV7-3 with TRBJ2-2; 8 bases are shared with TRBD2. This CDR3 has 14 amino acids. CDR1 is SGHTA, CDR2 FQGTGA, per germline. The junction had 4 bases not matched to a gene; V was cut back by 5 bases and J by 5 bases. CDR3 sequence reads: CASSASGGTGELFF. The CDR3, as DNA: TGTGCCAGCAGCGCCTCGGGGGGGACCGGGGAGCTGTTTTTT.

This clonotype was seen repeatedly, ten times or more. The V gene is TRBV28, the J gene TRBJ1-5; 9 nucleotides agree with TRBD1. The V gene end was trimmed by 5 bases and the J gene end by 3 bases; junction bases not matched to a gene: 5. The CDR3 extends over 15 amino acids. Germline CDR1 reads MDHEN; CDR2 reads SYDVKM. The CDR3 protein is CASSTGQGNNQPQHF. Here the CDR3 DNA reads TGTGCCAGCAGTACCGGACAGGGGAACAATCAGCCCCAGCATTTT.

This clonotype was counted ten times or more. J is TRBJ2-5 and V is TRBV2; tentatively, D is TRBD1 (5 bases). Germline V gene lookup returns CDR1 SNHLY and CDR2 FYNNEI. CDR3 length: 13 residues. Trimming took off 1 base at V and 4 bases at J, with 7 bases between the two ends. CDR3 nucleotide sequence: TGTGCCAGCAGTGAAGACAGGACAGAGACCCAGTACTTC. Its translation is CASSEDRTETQYF.

This sequence joins TRBV11-2 and TRBJ2-7; TRBD2 might be the D (5 bases). In germline, CDR1 is SGHAT, CDR2 FQNNGV. V was cut by 8 bases and J by 7 bases, with 21 bases left in between. The CDR3 spans 14 residues. CDR3 residues: CASSPTVGSGEQYF. The CDR3 bases are TGTGCCAGCTCACCAACCGTCGGCTCGGGGGAGCAGTACTTC.

This clonotype was counted between two and nine times. The chain joins TRBV9 to TRBJ2-5, with TRBD1 as a possible D gene (6 bases). Looked up from germline, CDR1 is SGDLS and CDR2 is YYNGEE. The CDR3 loop spans 13 amino acids. The V and J ends lost 0 bases and 4 bases respectively, with 7 bases between them. Written as DNA, the CDR3 is TGTGCCAGCAGCGTAGGAGGGGGAGAGACCCAGTACTTC. It codes for CASSVGGGETQYF.

In its sample, this clonotype was seen many times. At one boundary the junction diverges from the germline segment, which might be a read error. CDR3 in DNA: TGTGCCTGGAGTCTGCCTAGCGGGAACCAGGAGACCCAGTACTTC. Translation gives CAWSLPSGNQETQYF. The chain has TRBV30 and TRBJ2-5; TRBD2 agrees at 9 bases. The CDR3 loop spans 15 amino acids. Germline V gives CDR1 GTSNPN, CDR2 SVGIG (reference sequence).

In this sample, this clonotype turned up many times. This chain uses TRBV6-2 or TRBV6-3 with TRBJ1-1; weak D call: TRBD1 (6 bases). Germline loops: CDR1 MNHEY, CDR2 SVGEGT. The CDR3 has 14 residues. Trimming took off 6 bases at V and 1 base at J, with 12 bases between the two ends. For the CDR3, the DNA is TGTGCCAGCAGACTTACAGGGTCGAACACTGAAGCTTTCTTT. Amino acids: CASRLTGSNTEAFF.

The chain recombines TRBV5-6 with TRBJ2-1; TRBD1 aligns across 9 bases. Losses at the gene ends were 4 bases for V and 4 bases for J; bases not matched to a gene: 6. Germline CDR1 reads SGHDT; CDR2 reads YYEEEE. This CDR3 contains 15 residues. Written as DNA, the CDR3 is TGTGCCAGCAGCGGGGGACAGGGAGGATACAATGAGCAGTTCTTC. Protein product: CASSGGQGGYNEQFF.

This clonotype has at least ten counts. The chain employs TRBV20-1 and TRBJ2-7; 7 nucleotides align to TRBD2. The CDR3 runs 13 residues. In germline, CDR1 is DFQATT, CDR2 SNEGSKA (reference sequence). The trim removed 6 bases at V and 3 bases at J, leaving 8 bases unmatched. CDR3 in amino acids: CSANPGTNYEQYF. The CDR3 nucleotides read TGCAGTGCCAATCCCGGGACTAACTACGAGCAGTACTTC.

At least ten counts were recorded for this clonotype. J is TRBJ1-1 and V is TRBV20-1; D not resolved. The CDR3 loop spans 13 amino acids. Germline V gene sequence: CDR1 DFQATT, CDR2 SNEGSKA (reference sequence). With 3 bases removed from V and 0 bases from J, the gap between germline ends came to 8 bases. DNA of the CDR3: TGCAGTGCTAGGAGTGACCTGAACACTGAAGCTTTCTTT. Protein product: CSARSDLNTEAFF.

This clonotype was found a few times. This may come from a read error, since a much larger clone is one base off. The chain couples TRBV29-1 to TRBJ2-1; 9 bases are a match to TRBD2. Germline assignment: CDR1 SQVTM and CDR2 ANQGSEA. This CDR3 spans 15 amino acids. This CDR3 reads CSVLAGGANYNKQFF. DNA of the CDR3: TGCAGCGTACTGGCGGGAGGGGCCAATTACAATAAGCAGTTCTTC.